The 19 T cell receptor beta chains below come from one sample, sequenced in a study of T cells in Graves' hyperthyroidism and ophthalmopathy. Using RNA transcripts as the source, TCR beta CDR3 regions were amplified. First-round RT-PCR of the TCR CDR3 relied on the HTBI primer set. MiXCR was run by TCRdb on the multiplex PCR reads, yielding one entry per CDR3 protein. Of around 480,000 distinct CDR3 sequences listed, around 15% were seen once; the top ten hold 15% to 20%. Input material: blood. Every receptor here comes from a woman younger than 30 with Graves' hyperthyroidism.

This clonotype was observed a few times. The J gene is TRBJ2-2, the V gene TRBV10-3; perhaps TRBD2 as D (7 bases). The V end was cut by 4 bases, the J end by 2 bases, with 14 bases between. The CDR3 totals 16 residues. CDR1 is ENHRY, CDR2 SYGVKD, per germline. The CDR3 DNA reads TGTGCCATCAGTGCCAGCGGGACAACTAACACCGGGGAGCTGTTTTTT. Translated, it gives CAISASGTTNTGELFF.

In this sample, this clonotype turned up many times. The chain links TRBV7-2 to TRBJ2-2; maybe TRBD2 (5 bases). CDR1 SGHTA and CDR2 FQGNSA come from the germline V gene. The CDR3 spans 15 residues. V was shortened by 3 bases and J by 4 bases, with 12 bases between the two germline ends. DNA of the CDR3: TGTGCCAGCAGCTTCAACTTAGGGAGCACCGGGGAGCTGTTTTTT. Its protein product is CASSFNLGSTGELFF. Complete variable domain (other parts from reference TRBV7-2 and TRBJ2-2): GAGVSQSPSNKVTEKGKDVELRCDPISGHTALYWYRQSLGQGLEFLIYFQGNSAPDKSGLPSDRFSAERTGGSVSTLTIQRTQQEDSAVYLCASSFNLGSTGELFFGEGSRLTVL.

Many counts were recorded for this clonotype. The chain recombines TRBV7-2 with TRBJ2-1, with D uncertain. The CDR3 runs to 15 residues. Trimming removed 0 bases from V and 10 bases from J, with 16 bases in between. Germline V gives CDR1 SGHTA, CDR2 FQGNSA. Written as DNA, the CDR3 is TGTGCCAGCAGCTTAGCAATTGGCAGCCTCAGAGAGCAGTTCTTC. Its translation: CASSLAIGSLREQFF. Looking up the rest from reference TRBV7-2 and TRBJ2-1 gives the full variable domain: GAGVSQSPSNKVTEKGKDVELRCDPISGHTALYWYRQSLGQGLEFLIYFQGNSAPDKSGLPSDRFSAERTGGSVSTLTIQRTQQEDSAVYLCASSLAIGSLREQFFGPGTRLTVL.

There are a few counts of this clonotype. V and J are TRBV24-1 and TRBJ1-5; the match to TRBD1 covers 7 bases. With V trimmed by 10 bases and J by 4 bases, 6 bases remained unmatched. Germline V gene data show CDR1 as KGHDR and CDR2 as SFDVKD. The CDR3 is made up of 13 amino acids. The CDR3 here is CATKTGANQPQHF. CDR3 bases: TGTGCCACGAAAACAGGGGCAAATCAGCCCCAGCATTTT.

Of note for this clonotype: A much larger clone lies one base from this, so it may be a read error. CDR3 sequence: CASSLGIPSVYEQYF. The CDR3 coding sequence is TGTGCCAGCAGTCTGGGAATACCTAGTGTCTACGAGCAGTACTTC. The chain joins TRBV11-2 to TRBJ2-7; D gene uncertain. The V gene lost 6 bases and the J gene lost 3 bases, with 18 bases spanning the gap. CDR1 is SGHAT, CDR2 FQNNGV, per germline. The CDR3 is made up of 15 amino acids.

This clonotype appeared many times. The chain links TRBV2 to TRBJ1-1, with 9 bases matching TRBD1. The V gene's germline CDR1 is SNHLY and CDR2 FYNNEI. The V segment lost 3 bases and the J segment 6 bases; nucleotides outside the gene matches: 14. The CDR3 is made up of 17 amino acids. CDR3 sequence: CASSDVEGQGFEPEAFF. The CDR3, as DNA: TGTGCCAGCAGTGACGTAGAGGGACAGGGTTTTGAACCTGAAGCTTTCTTT.

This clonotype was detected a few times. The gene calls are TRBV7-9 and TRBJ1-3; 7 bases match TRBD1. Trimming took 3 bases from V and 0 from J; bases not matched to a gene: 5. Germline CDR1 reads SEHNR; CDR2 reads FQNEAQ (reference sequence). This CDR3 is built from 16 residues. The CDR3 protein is CASSLDGTVSGNTIYF. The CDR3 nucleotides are TGTGCCAGCAGCTTGGATGGGACAGTCTCTGGAAACACCATATATTTT. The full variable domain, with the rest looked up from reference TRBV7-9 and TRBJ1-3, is DTGVSQNPRHKITKRGQNVTFRCDPISEHNRLYWYRQTLGQGPEFLTYFQNEAQLEKSRLLSDRFSAERPKGSFSTLEIQRTEQGDSAMYLCASSLDGTVSGNTIYFGEGSWLTVV.

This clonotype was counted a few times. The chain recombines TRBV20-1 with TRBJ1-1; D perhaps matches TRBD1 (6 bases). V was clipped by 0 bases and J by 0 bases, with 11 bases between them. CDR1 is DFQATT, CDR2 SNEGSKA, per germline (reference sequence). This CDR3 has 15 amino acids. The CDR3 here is CSARDHRDVNTEAFF. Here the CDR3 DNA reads TGCAGTGCTAGAGATCACAGGGATGTGAACACTGAAGCTTTCTTT.

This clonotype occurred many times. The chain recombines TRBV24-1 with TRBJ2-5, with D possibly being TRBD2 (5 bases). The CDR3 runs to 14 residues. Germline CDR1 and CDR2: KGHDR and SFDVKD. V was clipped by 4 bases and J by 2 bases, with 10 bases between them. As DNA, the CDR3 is TGTGCCACCAGTGAGGGAAGACTACAAGAGACCCAGTACTTC. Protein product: CATSEGRLQETQYF.

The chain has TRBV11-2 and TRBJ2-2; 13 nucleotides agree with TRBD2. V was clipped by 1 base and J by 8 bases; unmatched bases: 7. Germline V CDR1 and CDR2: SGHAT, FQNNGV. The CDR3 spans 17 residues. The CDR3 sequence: CASSLGAGTSGMGELFF. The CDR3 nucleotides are TGTGCCAGCAGCTTAGGGGCCGGGACTAGCGGGATGGGGGAGCTGTTTTTT.

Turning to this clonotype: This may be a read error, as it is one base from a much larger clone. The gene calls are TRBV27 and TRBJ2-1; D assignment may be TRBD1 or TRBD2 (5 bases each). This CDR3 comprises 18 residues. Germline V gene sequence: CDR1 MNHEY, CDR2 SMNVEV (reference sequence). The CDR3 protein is CTSSLSGPTRGVYNEQFF. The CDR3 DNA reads TGTACCAGCAGTTTATCGGGCCCCACGAGGGGAGTTTACAATGAGCAGTTCTTC.

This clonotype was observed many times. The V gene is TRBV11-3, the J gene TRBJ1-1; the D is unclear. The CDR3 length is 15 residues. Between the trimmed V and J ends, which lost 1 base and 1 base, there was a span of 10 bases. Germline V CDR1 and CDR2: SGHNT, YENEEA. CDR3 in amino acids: CASSLAGGRNTEAFF. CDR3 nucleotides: TGTGCCAGCAGCTTAGCAGGCGGAAGGAACACTGAAGCTTTCTTT.

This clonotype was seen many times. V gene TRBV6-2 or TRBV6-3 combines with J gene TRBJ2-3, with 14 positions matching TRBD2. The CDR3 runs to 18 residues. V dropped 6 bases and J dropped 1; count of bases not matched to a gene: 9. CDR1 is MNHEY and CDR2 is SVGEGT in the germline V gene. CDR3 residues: CASSKIGLAGGGTDTQYF. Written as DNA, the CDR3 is TGTGCCAGCAGCAAAATCGGACTAGCGGGAGGTGGCACAGATACGCAGTATTTT.

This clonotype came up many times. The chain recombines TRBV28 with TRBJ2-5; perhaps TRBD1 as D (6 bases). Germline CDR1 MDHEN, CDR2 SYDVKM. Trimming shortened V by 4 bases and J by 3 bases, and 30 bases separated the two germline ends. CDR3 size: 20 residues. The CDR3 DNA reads TGTGCCAGCAGTTGGCGAGGGCTGAGGACAGAAAAAACGATAAAAGAGACCCAGTACTTC. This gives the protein CASSWRGLRTEKTIKETQYF.

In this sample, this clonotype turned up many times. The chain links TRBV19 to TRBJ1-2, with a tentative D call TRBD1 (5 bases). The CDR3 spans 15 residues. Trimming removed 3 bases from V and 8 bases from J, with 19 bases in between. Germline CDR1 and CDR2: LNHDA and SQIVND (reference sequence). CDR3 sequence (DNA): TGTGCCAGTAGTATGCAGTTGGGCGGGGGGAGAGGCTACACCTTC. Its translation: CASSMQLGGGRGYTF.

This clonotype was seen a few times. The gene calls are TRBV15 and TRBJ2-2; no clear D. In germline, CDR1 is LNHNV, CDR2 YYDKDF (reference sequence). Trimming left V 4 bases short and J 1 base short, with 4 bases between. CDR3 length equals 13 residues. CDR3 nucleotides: TGTGCCACCAGCATTCAGAACACCGGGGAGCTGTTTTTT. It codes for CATSIQNTGELFF. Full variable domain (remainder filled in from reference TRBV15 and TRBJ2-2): DAMVIQNPRYQVTQFGKPVTLSCSQTLNHNVMYWYQQKSSQAPKLLFHYYDKDFNNEADTPDNFQSRRPNTSFCFLDIRSPGLGDTAMYLCATSIQNTGELFFGEGSRLTVL.

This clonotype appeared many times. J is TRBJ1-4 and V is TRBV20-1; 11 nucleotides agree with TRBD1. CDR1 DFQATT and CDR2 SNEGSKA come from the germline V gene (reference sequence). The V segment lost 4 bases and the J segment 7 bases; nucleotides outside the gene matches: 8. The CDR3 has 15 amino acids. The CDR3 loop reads CSAKTGTGGGEKLFF. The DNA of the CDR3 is TGCAGTGCTAAAACCGGGACAGGGGGAGGTGAAAAACTGTTTTTT.

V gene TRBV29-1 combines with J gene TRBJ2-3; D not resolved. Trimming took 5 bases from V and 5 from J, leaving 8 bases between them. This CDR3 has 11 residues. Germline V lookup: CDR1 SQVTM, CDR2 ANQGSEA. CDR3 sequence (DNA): TGCAGCGTTCGAGAAGGAGATACGCAGTATTTT. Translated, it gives CSVREGDTQYF.

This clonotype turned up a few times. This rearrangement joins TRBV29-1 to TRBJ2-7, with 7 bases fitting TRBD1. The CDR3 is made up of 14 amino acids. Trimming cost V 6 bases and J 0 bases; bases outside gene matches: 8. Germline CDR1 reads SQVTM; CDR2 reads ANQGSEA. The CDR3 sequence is CSVDLQGSSYEQYF. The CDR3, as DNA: TGCAGCGTGGACCTACAGGGGAGCTCCTACGAGCAGTACTTC.